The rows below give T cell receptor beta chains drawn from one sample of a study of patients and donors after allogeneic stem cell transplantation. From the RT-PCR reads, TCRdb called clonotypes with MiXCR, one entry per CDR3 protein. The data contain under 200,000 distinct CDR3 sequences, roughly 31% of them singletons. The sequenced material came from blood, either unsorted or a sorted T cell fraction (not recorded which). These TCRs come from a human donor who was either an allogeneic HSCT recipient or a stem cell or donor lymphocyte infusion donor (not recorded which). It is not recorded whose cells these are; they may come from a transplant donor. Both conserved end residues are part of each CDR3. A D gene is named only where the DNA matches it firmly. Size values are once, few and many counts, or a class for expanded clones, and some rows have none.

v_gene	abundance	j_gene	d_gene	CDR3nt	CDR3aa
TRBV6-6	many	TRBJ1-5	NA	TGTGCCAGCAGCCCCCACCAGTATAGCAATCAGCCCCAGCATTTT	CASSPHQYSNQPQHF
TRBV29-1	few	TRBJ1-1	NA	TGCAGCGTTGTTTGGGTGAACACTGAAGCTTTCTTT	CSVVWVNTEAFF
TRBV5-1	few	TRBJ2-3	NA	TGCGCCAGCAGCTTGAAAGGGGTAGATTACCCAACCCAGTATTTT	CASSLKGVDYPTQYF
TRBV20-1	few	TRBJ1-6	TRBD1	TGCAGTGCCTTCCGGGACAGAAATTCACCCCTCCACTTT	CSAFRDRNSPLHF
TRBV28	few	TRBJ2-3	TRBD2	TGTGCCAGCAGTTTATGGAGCGCTAGCGGCAGCACAGATACGCAGTATTTT	CASSLWSASGSTDTQYF
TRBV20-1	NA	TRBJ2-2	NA	TGCAGTGCTAGATCCCCGAACACCGGGGAGCTGTTTTTT	CSARSPNTGELFF
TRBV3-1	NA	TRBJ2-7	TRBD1	TGTGCCAGCAGCCCAGGGACAGTGTACTCCTACGAGCAGTACTTC	CASSPGTVYSYEQYF
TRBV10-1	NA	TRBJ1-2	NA	TGCGCCAGCAGTCCTCTTGAGGGGATCTATGGCTACACCTTC	CASSPLEGIYGYTF
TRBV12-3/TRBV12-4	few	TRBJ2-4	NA	TGTGCCAGCAGTACGACCTTAGCCAAAAACATTCAGTACTTC	CASSTTLAKNIQYF
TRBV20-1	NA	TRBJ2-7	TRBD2	TGCAGTGCTAGAGGGGGACTAAACCCCTACGAGCAGTACTTC	CSARGGLNPYEQYF
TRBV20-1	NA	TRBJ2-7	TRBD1	TGCAGTGCTAGAGATGTGACAGGGAAGGAACAGTACTTC	CSARDVTGKEQYF
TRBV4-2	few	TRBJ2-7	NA	TGTGCCAGTCAAGCCAAGCGAGGAACAGGGAAATTCTACGAGCAGTACTTC	CASQAKRGTGKFYEQYF
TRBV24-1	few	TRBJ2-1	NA	TGTGCCACCAGTGATCTGGGGCATAAGGGGGACGATGAGCAGTTCTTC	CATSDLGHKGDDEQFF
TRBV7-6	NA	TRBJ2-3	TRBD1	TGTGCCAGCAGCCCGGGACAGGTGATCACAGATACGCAGTATTTT	CASSPGQVITDTQYF
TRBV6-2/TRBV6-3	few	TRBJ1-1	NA	TGTGCCAGCACCTCACAGGGACGAGTTGAAGCTTTCTTT	CASTSQGRVEAFF
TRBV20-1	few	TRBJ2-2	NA	TGCAGTGCTGGCGAGGTCAGCACCGGGGAGCTGTTTTTT	CSAGEVSTGELFF
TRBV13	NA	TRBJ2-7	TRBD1	TGTGCCGTGAGCAGGGGGAGCGTACCCTACGAGCAGTACTTC	CAVSRGSVPYEQYF
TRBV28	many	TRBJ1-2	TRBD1	TGTGCCAGCAGTTCGGACAGGGCGTACTATGGCTACACCTTC	CASSSDRAYYGYTF
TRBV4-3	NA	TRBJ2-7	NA	TGCGCCAGCAGCCCCGGGACACTGTCCTACGAGCAGTACTTC	CASSPGTLSYEQYF
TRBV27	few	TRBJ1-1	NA	TGTGCCAGCAGTTTGGTGGGGCCAGCGAACACTGAAGCTTTCTTT	CASSLVGPANTEAFF
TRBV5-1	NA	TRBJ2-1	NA	TGCGCCAGCAGCTTGGAACCAGGGAGTCGGACCTACAATGAGCAGTTCTTC	CASSLEPGSRTYNEQFF
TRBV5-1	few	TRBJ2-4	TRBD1	TGCGCCAGCACCAAGGACAGGGAGAGGAACATTCAGTACTTC	CASTKDRERNIQYF
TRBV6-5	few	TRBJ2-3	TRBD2	TGTGCCAGCAGTTACTCGCTAGCGGGAGGGCCATATACGCAGTATTTT	CASSYSLAGGPYTQYF